This TCR beta chain was retrieved from a study of blood T cells in healthy people across ages. Study conclusions and caveats: As age increased, TCR beta diversity per million T cells fell in a roughly linear fashion.

On this clonotype itself: What it binds is unknown.

Alongside a J-beta primer mix, a sample-barcoded 5' primer served in a second PCR lasting about 7 to 11 cycles. TCRdb redid the calling of the 5' RACE reads with MiXCR, one entry per CDR3 protein. The sample yields under 2,000,000 distinct CDR3 sequences, around 48% seen once. The sequenced material came from blood. The TCR sequence derives from a woman between 40 and 55 years old in good health.

The CDR3 protein is CASRKTGQGYTF. DNA of the CDR3: TGTGCCAGCAGGAAGACAGGGCAAGGCTACACCTTC. The rearrangement uses TRBV6-5 and TRBJ1-2, with TRBD1 identical over 7 bases. Germline loops: CDR1 MNHEY, CDR2 SVGAGI. Losses at the gene ends were 6 bases for V and 8 bases for J; bases not matched to a gene: 6. The length of the CDR3 is 12 residues.